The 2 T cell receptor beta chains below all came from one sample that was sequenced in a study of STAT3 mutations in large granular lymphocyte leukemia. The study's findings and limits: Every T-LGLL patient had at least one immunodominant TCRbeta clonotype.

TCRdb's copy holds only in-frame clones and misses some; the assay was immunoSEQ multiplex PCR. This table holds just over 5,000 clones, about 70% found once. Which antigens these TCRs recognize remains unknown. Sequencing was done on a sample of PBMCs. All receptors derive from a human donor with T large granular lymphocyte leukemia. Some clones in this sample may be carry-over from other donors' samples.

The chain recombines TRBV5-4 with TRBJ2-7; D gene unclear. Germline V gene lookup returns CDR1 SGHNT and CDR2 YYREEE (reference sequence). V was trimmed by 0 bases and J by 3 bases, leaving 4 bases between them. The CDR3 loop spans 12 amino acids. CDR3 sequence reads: CASSLGGYEQYF. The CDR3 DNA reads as TGTGCCAGCAGCTTGGGGGGCTACGAGCAGTACTTC.

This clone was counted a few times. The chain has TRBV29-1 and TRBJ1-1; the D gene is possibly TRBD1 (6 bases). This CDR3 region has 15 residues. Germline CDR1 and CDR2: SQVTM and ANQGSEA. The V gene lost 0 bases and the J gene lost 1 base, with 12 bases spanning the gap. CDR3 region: CSVEDVPRGNTEAFF. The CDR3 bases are TGCAGCGTTGAAGATGTGCCCAGGGGGAACACTGAAGCTTTCTTT.